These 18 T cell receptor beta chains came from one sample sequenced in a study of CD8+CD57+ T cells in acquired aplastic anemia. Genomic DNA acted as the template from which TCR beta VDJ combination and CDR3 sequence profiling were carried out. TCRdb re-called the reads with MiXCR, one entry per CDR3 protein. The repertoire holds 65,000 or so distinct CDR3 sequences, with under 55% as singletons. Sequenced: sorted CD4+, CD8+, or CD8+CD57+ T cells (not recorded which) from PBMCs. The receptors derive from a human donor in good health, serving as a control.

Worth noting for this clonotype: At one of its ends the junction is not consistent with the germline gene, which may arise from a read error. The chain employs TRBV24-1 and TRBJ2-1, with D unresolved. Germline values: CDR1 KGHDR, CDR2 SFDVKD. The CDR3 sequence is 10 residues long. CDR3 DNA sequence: TGTGCCAGCAGTGGCAGGGAGCAGTTCTTC. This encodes CASSGREQFF.

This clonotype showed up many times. CDR3 sequence (DNA): TGTGCCAGTAGTACCCCGGGGGCCCCGAACACTGAAGCTTTCTTT. It translates to CASSTPGAPNTEAFF. The chain uses TRBV19 and TRBJ1-1, with TRBD1 as a possible D gene (6 bases). Germline CDR1 is LNHDA and CDR2 is SQIVND (reference sequence). CDR3 length equals 15 residues. Between the trimmed V and J ends, which lost 4 bases and 1 base, there was a span of 13 bases.

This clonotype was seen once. The CDR3 reads CAISGERRGSTDTQYF. In DNA form, the CDR3 reads TGTGCCATCAGTGGCGAGCGGAGGGGAAGCACAGATACGCAGTATTTT. V usage is TRBV10-3 and J usage is TRBJ2-3, with D maybe TRBD2 (6 bases). Between the trimmed V and J ends, which lost 4 bases and 0 bases, there was a span of 14 bases. CDR3 length: 16 residues. Looked up from germline, CDR1 is ENHRY and CDR2 is SYGVKD.

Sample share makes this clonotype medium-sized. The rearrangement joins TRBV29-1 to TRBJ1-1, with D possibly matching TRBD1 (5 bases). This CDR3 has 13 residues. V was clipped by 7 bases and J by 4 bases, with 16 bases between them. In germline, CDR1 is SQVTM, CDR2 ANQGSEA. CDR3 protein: CSAGHPGSTEAFF. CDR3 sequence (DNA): TGCAGCGCAGGACACCCTGGGAGCACTGAAGCTTTCTTT.

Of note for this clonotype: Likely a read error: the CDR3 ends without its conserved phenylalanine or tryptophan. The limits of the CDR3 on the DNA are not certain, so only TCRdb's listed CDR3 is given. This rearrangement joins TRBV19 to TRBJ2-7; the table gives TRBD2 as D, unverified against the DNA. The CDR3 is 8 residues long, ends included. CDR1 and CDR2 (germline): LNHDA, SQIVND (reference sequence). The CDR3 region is CATGLAGS.

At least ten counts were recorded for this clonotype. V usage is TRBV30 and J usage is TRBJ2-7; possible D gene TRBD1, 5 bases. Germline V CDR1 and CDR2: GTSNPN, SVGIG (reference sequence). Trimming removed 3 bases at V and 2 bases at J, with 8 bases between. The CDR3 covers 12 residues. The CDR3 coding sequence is TGTGCCTGGAGAAAGGGGACCTACGAGCAGTACTTC. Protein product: CAWRKGTYEQYF.

CDR3 bases: TGTGCCACCAGTGACAGACAGGGCGATGGCTACACCTTC. Protein product: CATSDRQGDGYTF. The V call is TRBV24-1, the J call TRBJ1-2; 7 bases agree with TRBD1. The germline V gene encodes CDR1 KGHDR and CDR2 SFDVKD. The CDR3 extends over 13 amino acids. After removal of 4 bases from V and 6 bases from J, the junction contained 4 bases not matched to a gene.

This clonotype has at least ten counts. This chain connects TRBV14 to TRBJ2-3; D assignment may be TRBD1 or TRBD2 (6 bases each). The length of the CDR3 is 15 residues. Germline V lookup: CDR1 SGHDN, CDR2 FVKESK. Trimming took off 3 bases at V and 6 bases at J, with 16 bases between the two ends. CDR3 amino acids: CASSHISGGRDTQYF. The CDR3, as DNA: TGTGCCAGCAGCCACATTTCCGGGGGCCGGGATACGCAGTATTTT.

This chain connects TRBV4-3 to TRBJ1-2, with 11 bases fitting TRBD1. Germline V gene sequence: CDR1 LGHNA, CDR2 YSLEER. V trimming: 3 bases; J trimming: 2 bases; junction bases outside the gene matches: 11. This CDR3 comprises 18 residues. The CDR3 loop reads CASSHGRGQGGMNYGYTF. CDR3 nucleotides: TGCGCCAGCAGCCATGGACGGGGACAGGGGGGGATGAACTATGGCTACACCTTC.

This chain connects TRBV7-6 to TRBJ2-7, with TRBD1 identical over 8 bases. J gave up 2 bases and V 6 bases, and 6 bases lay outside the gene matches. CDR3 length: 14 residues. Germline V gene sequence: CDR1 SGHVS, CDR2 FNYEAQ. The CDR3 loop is CASSMQGAPYEQYF. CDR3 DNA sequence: TGTGCCAGCAGTATGCAGGGGGCGCCCTACGAGCAGTACTTC.

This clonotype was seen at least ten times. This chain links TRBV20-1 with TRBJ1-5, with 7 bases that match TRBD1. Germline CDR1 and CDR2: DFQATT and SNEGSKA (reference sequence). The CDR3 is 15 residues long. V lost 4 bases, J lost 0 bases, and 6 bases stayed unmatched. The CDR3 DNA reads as TGCAGTGCTACAGGACAGGAACATAGCAATCAGCCCCAGCATTTT. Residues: CSATGQEHSNQPQHF.

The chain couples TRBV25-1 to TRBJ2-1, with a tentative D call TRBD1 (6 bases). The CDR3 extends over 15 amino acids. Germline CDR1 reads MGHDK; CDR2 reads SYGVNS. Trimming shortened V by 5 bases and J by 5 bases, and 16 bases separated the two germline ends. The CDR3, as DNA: TGTGCCAGCAGTCCCCCGGCAGGGGAGAACAATGAGCAGTTCTTC. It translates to CASSPPAGENNEQFF.

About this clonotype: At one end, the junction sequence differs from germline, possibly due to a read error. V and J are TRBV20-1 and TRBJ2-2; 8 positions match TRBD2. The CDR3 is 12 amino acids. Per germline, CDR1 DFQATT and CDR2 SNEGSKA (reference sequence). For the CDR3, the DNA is TGCAGTGCTATTAGCGGGACCGGAGAGCTGTTTTTT. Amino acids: CSAISGTGELFF.

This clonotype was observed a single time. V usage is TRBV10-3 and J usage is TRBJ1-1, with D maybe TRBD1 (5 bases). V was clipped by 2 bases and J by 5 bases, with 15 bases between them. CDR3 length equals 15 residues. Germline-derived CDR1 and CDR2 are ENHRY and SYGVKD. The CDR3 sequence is CAISENRDLVTEAFF. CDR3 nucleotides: TGTGCCATCAGTGAGAACCGGGACCTCGTGACTGAAGCTTTCTTT.

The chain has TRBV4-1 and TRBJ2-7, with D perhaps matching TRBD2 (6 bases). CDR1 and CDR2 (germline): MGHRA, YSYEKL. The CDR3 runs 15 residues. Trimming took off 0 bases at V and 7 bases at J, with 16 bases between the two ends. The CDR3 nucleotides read TGCGCCAGCAGCCAAGATAGTCGGGGGTCACGGGAGCAGTACTTC. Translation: CASSQDSRGSREQYF.

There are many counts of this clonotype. CDR3 nucleotide sequence: TGTGCCAGCAGCTGGGGGTCTATAACTTCCTACGAGCAGTACTTC. Residues: CASSWGSITSYEQYF. The chain has TRBV11-2 and TRBJ2-7; D tentatively reads TRBD1 or TRBD2 (5 bases each). The germline CDR1 and CDR2 sequences are SGHAT and FQNNGV. Trimming left V 4 bases short and J 1 base short, with 14 bases between. The CDR3 loop spans 15 amino acids.

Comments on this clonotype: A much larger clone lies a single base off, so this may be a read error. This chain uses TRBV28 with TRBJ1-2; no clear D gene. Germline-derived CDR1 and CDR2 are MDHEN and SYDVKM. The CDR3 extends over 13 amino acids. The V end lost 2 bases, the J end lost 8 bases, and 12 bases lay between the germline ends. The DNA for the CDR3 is TGTGCCAGCAGTTTAGAGAGGGATTACGGCTACACCTTC. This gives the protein CASSLERDYGYTF.

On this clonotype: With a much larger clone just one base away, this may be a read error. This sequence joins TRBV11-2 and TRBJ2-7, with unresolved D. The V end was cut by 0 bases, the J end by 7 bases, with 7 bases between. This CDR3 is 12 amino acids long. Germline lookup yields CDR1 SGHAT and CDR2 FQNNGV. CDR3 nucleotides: TGTGCCAGCAGCTTAGATGGTAATGAGCAGTACTTC. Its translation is CASSLDGNEQYF. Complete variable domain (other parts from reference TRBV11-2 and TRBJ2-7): EAGVAQSPRYKIIEKRQSVAFWCNPISGHATLYWYQQILGQGPKLLIQFQNNGVVDDSQLPKDRFSAERLKGVDSTLKIQPAKLEDSAVYLCASSLDGNEQYFGPGTRLTVT.